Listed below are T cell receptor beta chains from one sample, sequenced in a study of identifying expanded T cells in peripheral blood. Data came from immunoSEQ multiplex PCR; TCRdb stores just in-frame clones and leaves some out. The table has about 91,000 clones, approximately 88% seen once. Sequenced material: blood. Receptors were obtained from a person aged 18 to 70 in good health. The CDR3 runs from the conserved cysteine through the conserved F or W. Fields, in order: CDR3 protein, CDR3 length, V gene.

CAIRTDRGINNEQFF | 15 | TRBV10-3
CASSFAGLSGANVLTF | 16 | TRBV5-1
CASSNRGETQYF | 12 | TRBV6-5
CASSVGLAGEETQYF | 15 | TRBV9
CASSPSGSGSYNEQFF | 16 | TRBV2
CAWSDPTGGYYGYTF | 15 | TRBV30
CASTSTSSYGGELFF | 15 | TRBV2
CASNGQESYEQYF | 13 | TRBV5-1
CASSLRRTPGRRSNEQFF | 18 | TRBV7-7
CASSYGISGANVLTF | 15 | TRBV27
CASSLSKRTGPNEKLFF | 17 | TRBV27
CASSGQGRGNQPQHF | 15 | TRBV2
CAREYGRVPNTGELFF | 16 | TRBV19
CASSLGQGHYEQYF | 14 | TRBV5-8
CASSMRLEITLGPEAFF | 17 | TRBV19
CASSLGRYTEAFF | 13 | TRBV27